This TCR beta chain was recorded in a study of blood T cell repertoires in COVID-19. About the study: Nucleic acid was either cDNA or gDNA, and it came from T cells, B-cell-depleted T cells, or PBMCs.

TCRdb's table, derived via immunoSEQ multiplex PCR, lists solely in-frame clones and lacks some. The table has 110,000 to 150,000 clones, around 86% seen once; the top ten hold about 4.4%. The CDR3 extends over 11 amino acids. V shed 5 bases and J shed 8 bases, with 9 bases lying between them. In germline, CDR1 is LGHDT, CDR2 YNNKEL (reference sequence). This clone was found once. Specimen: PBMCs or T cells enriched from blood (not recorded which). The sequence came from a man aged 45-60 years who had recovered from COVID-19. The chain combines TRBV3-1 (or the pseudogene TRBV3-2) with TRBJ1-1; tentative D call: TRBD1 (6 bases). CDR3 sequence: CASSLGTEAFF. Written as DNA, the CDR3 is TGTGCCAGCAGCTTGGGGACAGAAGCTTTCTTT.